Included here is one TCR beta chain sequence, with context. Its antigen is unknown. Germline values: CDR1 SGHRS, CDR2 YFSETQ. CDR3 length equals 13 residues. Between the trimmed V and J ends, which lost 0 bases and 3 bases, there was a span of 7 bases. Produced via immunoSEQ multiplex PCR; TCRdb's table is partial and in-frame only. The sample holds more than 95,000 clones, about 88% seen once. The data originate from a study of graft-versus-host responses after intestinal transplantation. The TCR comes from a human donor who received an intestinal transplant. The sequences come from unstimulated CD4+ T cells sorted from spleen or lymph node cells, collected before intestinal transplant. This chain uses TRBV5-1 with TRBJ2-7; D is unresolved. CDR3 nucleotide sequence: TGCGCCAGCAGCTTGGGGGCGAACTACGAGCAGTACTTC. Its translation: CASSLGANYEQYF.